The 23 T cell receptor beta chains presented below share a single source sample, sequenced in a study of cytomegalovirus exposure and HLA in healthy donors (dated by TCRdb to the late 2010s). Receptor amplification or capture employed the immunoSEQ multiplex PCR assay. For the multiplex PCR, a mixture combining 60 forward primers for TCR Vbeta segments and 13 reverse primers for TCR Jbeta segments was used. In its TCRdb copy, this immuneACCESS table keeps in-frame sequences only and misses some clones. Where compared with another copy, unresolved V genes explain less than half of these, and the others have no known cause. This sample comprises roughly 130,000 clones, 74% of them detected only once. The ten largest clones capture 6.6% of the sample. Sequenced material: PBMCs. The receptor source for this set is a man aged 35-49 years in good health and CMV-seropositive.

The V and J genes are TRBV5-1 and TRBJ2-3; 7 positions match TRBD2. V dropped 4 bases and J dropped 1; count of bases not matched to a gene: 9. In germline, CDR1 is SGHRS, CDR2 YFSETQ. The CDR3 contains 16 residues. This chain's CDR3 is CASSDPRAGGTDTQYF. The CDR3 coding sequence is TGCGCCAGCAGCGACCCCAGGGCGGGGGGCACAGATACGCAGTATTTT.

The CDR3: CASSQENQGTEAFF. Written as DNA, the CDR3 is TGCGCCAGCAGCCAAGAGAATCAGGGCACTGAAGCTTTCTTT. The chain combines TRBV4-1 with TRBJ1-1; tentatively, D is TRBD1 (5 bases). V lost 0 bases to trimming and J lost 4 bases, with 9 bases between them. Looked up from germline, CDR1 is MGHRA and CDR2 is YSYEKL. CDR3 length: 14 residues.

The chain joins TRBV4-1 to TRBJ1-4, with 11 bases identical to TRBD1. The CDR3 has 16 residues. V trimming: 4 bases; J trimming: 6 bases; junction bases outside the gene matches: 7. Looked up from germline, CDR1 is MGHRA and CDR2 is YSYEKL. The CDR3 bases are TGCGCCAGCAGCCTTGGACAGGGGGCGCGGGATGAAAAACTGTTTTTT. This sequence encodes CASSLGQGARDEKLFF.

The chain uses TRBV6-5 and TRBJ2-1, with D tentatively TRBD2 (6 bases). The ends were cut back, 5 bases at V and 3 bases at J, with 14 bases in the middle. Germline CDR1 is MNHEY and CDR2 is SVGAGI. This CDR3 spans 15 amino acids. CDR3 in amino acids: CASSIGSALYNEQFF. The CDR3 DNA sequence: TGTGCCAGCAGTATCGGGAGTGCGCTCTACAATGAGCAGTTCTTC.

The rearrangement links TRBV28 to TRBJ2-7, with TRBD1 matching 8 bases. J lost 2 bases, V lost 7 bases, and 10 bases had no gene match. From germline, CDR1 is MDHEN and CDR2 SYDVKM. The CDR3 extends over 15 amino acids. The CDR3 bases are TGTGCCAGCAACGCGCCGGGGGACAGGCCCTACGAGCAGTACTTC. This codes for CASNAPGDRPYEQYF.

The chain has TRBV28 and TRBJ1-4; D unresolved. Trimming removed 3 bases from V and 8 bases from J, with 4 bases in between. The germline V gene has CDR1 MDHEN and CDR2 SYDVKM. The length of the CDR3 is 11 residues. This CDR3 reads CASSLSEKLFF. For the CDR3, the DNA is TGTGCCAGCAGTTTGAGCGAAAAACTGTTTTTT.

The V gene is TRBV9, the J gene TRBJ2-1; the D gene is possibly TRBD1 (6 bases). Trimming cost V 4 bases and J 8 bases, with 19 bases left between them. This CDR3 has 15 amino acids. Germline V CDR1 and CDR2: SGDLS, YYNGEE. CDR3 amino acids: CASSTRQDRSDEQFF. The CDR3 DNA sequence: TGTGCCAGCAGCACCCGACAGGACCGTTCGGATGAGCAGTTCTTC.

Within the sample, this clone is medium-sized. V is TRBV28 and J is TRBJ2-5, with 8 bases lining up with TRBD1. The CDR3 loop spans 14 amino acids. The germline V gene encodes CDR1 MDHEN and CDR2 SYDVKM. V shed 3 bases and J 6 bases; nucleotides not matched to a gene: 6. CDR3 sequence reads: CASSFGQGGKTQYF. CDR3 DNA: TGTGCCAGCAGTTTCGGACAGGGCGGCAAGACCCAGTACTTC.

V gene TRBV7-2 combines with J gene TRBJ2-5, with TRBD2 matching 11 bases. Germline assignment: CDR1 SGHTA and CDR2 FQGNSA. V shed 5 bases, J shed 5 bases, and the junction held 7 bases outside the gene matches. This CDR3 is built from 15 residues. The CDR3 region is CASSPRTSGWETQYF. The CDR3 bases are TGTGCCAGCAGCCCAAGGACTAGCGGGTGGGAGACCCAGTACTTC.

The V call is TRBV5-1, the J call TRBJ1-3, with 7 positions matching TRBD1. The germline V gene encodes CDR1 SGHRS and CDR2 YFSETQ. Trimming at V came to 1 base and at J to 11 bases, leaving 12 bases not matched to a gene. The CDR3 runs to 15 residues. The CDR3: CASSLNLGQAYPIYF. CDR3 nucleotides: TGCGCCAGCAGCTTGAACCTTGGACAGGCCTATCCCATATATTTT.

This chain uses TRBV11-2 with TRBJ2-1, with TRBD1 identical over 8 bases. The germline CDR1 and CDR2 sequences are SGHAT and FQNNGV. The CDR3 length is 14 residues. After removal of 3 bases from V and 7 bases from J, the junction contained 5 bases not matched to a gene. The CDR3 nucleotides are TGTGCCAGCAGCTTCAGGGGGCGGTTAAATGAGCAGTTCTTC. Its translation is CASSFRGRLNEQFF.

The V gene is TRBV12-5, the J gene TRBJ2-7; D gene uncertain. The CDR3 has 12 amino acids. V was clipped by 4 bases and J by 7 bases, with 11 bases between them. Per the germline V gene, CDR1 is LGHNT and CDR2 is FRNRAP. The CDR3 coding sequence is TGTGCTAGTGGTTCTGAGCGAGGAGAGCAGTACTTC. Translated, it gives CASGSERGEQYF.

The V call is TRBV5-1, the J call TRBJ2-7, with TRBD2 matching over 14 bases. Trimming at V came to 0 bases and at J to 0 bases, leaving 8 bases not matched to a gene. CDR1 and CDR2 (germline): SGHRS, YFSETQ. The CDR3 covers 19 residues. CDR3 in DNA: TGCGCCAGCAGCTTGGTGCCGACTAGCGGGGGGGTGAGCTCCTACGAGCAGTACTTC. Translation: CASSLVPTSGGVSSYEQYF. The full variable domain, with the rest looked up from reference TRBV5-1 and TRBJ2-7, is KAGVTQTPRYLIKTRGQQVTLSCSPISGHRSVSWYQQTPGQGLQFLFEYFSETQRNKGNFPGRFSGRQFSNSRSEMNVSTLELGDSALYLCASSLVPTSGGVSSYEQYFGPGTRLTVT.

CDR3 amino acids: CASSSGLNTDTQYF. The CDR3 DNA reads as TGTGCCAGCTCGTCAGGACTGAACACAGATACGCAGTATTTT. The chain couples TRBV9 to TRBJ2-3; tentatively, D is TRBD2 (5 bases). CDR1 is SGDLS, CDR2 YYNGEE, per germline. Trimming cost V 7 bases and J 2 bases, with 14 bases left between them. The CDR3 has 14 amino acids.

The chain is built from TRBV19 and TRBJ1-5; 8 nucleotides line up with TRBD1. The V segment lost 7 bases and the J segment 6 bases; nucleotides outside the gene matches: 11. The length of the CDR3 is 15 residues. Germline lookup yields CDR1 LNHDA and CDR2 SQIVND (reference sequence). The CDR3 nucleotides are TGTGCCAGTACCTACCCGGGGACAGGCGGTCAGCCCCAGCATTTT. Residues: CASTYPGTGGQPQHF. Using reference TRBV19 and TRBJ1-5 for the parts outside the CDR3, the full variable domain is DGGITQSPKYLFRKEGQNVTLSCEQNLNHDAMYWYRQDPGQGLRLIYYSQIVNDFQKGDIAEGYSVSREKKESFPLTVTSAQKNPTAFYLCASTYPGTGGQPQHFGDGTRLSIL.

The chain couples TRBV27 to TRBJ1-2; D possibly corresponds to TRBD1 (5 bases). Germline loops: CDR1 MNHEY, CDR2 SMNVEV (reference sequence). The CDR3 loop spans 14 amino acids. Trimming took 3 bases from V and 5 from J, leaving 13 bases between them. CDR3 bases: TGTGCCAGCAGTTTCCGCAGGGATGGTTATGGCTACACCTTC. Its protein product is CASSFRRDGYGYTF.

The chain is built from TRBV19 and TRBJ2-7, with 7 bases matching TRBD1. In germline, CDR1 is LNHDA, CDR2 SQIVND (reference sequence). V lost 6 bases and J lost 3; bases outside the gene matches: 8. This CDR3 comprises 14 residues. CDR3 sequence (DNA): TGTGCCAGTAGAACCACGGACAGGAACTACGAGCAGTACTTC. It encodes CASRTTDRNYEQYF.

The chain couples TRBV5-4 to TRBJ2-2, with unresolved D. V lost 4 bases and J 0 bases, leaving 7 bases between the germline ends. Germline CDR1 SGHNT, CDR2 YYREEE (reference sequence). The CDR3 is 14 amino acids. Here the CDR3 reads CASSLRTNTGELFF. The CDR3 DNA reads TGTGCCAGCAGCCTCAGGACGAACACCGGGGAGCTGTTTTTT.

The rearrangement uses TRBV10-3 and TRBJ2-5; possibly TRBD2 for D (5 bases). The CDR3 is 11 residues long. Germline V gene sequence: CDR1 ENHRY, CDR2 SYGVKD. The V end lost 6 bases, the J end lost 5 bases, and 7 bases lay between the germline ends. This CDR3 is CAISPGETQYF. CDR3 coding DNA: TGTGCCATCAGCCCGGGGGAGACCCAGTACTTC.

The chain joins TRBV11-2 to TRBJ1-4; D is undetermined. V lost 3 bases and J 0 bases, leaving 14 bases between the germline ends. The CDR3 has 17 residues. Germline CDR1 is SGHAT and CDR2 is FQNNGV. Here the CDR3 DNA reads TGTGCCAGCAGCTTTCGTGTAGGAGCTGCAACTAATGAAAAACTGTTTTTT. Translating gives CASSFRVGAATNEKLFF.

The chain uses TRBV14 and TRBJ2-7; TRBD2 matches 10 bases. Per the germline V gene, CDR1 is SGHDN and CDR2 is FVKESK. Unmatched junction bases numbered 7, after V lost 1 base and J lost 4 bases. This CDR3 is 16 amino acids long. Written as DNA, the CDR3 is TGTGCCAGCAGCCAAGGCCGAGCGGGGGGGTCGTACGAGCAGTACTTC. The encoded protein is CASSQGRAGGSYEQYF. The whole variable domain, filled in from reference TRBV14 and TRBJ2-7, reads EAGVTQFPSHSVIEKGQTVTLRCDPISGHDNLYWYRRVMGKEIKFLLHFVKESKQDESGMPNNRFLAERTGGTYSTLKVQPAELEDSGVYFCASSQGRAGGSYEQYFGPGTRLTVT.

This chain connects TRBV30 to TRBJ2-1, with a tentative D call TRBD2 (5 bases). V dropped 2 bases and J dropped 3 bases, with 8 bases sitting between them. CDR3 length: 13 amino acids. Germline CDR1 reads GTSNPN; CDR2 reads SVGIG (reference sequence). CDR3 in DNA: TGTGCCTGGAGTAGTACTAGCTACAATGAGCAGTTCTTC. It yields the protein CAWSSTSYNEQFF.

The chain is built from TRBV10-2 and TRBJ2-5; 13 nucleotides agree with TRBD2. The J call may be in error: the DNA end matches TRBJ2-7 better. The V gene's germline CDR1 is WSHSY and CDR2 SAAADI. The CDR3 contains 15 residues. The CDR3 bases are TGCGCCAGCAGTCCACTAGCGGGAGGGCCCCACGAGCAGTACTTC. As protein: CASSPLAGGPHEQYF.